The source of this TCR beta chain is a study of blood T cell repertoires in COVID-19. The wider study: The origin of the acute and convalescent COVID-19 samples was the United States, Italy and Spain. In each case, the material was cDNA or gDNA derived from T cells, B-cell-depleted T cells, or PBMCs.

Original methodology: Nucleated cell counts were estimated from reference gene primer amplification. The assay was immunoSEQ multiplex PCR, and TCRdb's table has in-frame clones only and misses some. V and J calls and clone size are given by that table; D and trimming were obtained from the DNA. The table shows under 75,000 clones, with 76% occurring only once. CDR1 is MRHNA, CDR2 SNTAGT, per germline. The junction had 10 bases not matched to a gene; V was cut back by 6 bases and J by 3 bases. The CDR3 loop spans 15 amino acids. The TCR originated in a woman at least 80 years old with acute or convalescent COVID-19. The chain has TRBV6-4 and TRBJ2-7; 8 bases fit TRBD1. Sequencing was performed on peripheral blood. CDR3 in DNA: TGTGCCAGCAGCCTCAGGGGGCCCTTTCTCTACGAGCAGTACTTC. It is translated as CASSLRGPFLYEQYF.